This entry lists 19 T cell receptor beta chains sequenced from one sample in a study of ipilimumab plus nivolumab after autologous stem cell transplantation. Repertoires were generated with immunoSEQ multiplex PCR, while TCRdb's copy carries only in-frame clones and drops some. The table lists about 9,200 clones, roughly three quarters of them singletons. Sequencing was performed on PBMCs, taken in a trial of ipilimumab plus nivolumab as post-transplant consolidation. Receptors were obtained from a female donor with multiple myeloma.

The V call is TRBV4-3, the J call TRBJ1-5; D is unresolved. Trimming pared 0 bases from V and 4 bases from J, leaving 4 bases between. The CDR3 is 13 amino acids. CDR1 is LGHNA and CDR2 is YSLEER in the germline V gene. The DNA of the CDR3 is TGCGCCAGCAGCCAAGAGGAAAATCAGCCCCAGCATTTT. This encodes CASSQEENQPQHF.

This sequence joins TRBV5-6 and TRBJ1-4, with a possible D match to TRBD1 (5 bases). The V gene lost 0 bases and the J gene lost 3 bases, with 6 bases spanning the gap. CDR1 is SGHDT and CDR2 is YYEEEE in the germline V gene. CDR3 length: 14 amino acids. CDR3 protein: CASSLGQPNEKLFF. As DNA, the CDR3 is TGTGCCAGCAGCTTGGGACAGCCTAATGAAAAACTGTTTTTT.

The V call is TRBV7-8, the J call TRBJ1-2; 11 positions match TRBD1. CDR3 length: 17 amino acids. The germline V gene encodes CDR1 SGHVS and CDR2 FQNEAQ. V shed 2 bases, J shed 6 bases, and the junction held 11 bases outside the gene matches. Here the CDR3 DNA reads TGTGCCAGCAGCTTAAGCCCTCATCCGGGACAGGGGGATGGCTACACCTTC. Protein: CASSLSPHPGQGDGYTF.

This chain links TRBV20-1 with TRBJ2-1; D is ambiguous. Germline V gene lookup returns CDR1 DFQATT and CDR2 SNEGSKA (reference sequence). The CDR3 is 10 residues long. V lost 2 bases, J lost 6 bases, and 2 bases lay in between. The CDR3 is CSARLNEQFF. CDR3 sequence (DNA): TGCAGTGCTAGACTCAATGAGCAGTTCTTC.

This chain links TRBV28 with TRBJ2-7; 7 bases are a match to TRBD1. Germline values: CDR1 MDHEN, CDR2 SYDVKM. V lost 3 bases, J lost 0 bases, and 11 bases stayed unmatched. This CDR3 comprises 17 residues. CDR3 region: CASSFSHRGALSYEQYF. In DNA, the CDR3 is TGTGCCAGCAGTTTCTCTCACAGGGGTGCCCTCTCCTACGAGCAGTACTTC. The whole variable domain, remainder taken from reference TRBV28 and TRBJ2-7, is DVKVTQSSRYLVKRTGEKVFLECVQDMDHENMFWYRQDPGLGLRLIYFSYDVKMKEKGDIPEGYSVSREKKERFSLILESASTNQTSMYLCASSFSHRGALSYEQYFGPGTRLTVT.

This chain uses TRBV19 with TRBJ2-7; 10 bases map to TRBD1. The CDR3 extends over 15 amino acids. The V segment lost 7 bases and the J segment 1 base; nucleotides outside the gene matches: 7. Germline CDR1 reads LNHDA; CDR2 reads SQIVND (reference sequence). DNA of the CDR3: TGTGCCAGTAAAAAGGACAGGGGGATTTCCTACGAGCAGTACTTC. As protein: CASKKDRGISYEQYF.

In this sample, this clone is medium-sized (0.01 to 0.1%). The chain joins TRBV6-6 to TRBJ2-7; D might be TRBD1 (5 bases). The germline V gene encodes CDR1 MNHNY and CDR2 SVGAGI (reference sequence). The CDR3 runs to 13 residues. Between the trimmed V and J ends, which lost 6 bases and 2 bases, there was a span of 11 bases. The CDR3 DNA is TGTGCCAGCAGCCCGACAGCTGCCTACGAGCAGTACTTC. This encodes CASSPTAAYEQYF.

DNA for the CDR3: TGCGCCAGCAGCTTGAGTGTGGGAGTCGGCTACGAGCAGTACTTC. It encodes CASSLSVGVGYEQYF. The rearrangement links TRBV5-1 to TRBJ2-7; possibly TRBD2 for D (5 bases). V was cut by 1 base and J by 3 bases, with 14 bases left in between. Germline CDR1 and CDR2: SGHRS and YFSETQ. The CDR3 runs to 15 residues.

This clone ranks as medium-sized. V is TRBV6-5 and J is TRBJ2-7; D remains unclear. The germline gives CDR1 MNHEY, CDR2 SVGAGI. Between the trimmed V and J ends, which lost 5 bases and 2 bases, there was a span of 13 bases. The length of the CDR3 is 14 residues. CDR3 amino acids: CASSQDRFPYEQYF. CDR3 nucleotide sequence: TGTGCCAGCAGTCAGGACCGCTTTCCCTACGAGCAGTACTTC.

Points on this clone: A read error is likely here: a far larger clone is one base away. The chain couples TRBV5-2 to TRBJ2-7; no check of the table's D call, TRBD2, against the DNA was made. TRBV5-2 is deemed a pseudogene. The CDR3 sequence is 15 residues long. The chain's CDR3 is CASSHRTSSKDEQYF. The CDR3 nucleotides read TGTGCCAGCAGCCACCGGACTAGCTCTAAGGACGAGCAGTACTTC.

This clone was seen just once. The chain carries TRBV2 and TRBJ2-1; TRBD2 matches at 13 bases. The CDR3 extends over 14 amino acids. With V trimmed by 8 bases and J by 5 bases, 3 bases remained unmatched. Germline CDR1 is SNHLY and CDR2 is FYNNEI. CDR3 sequence: CASLGTSGNNEQFF. In DNA, the CDR3 is TGTGCCAGCCTCGGGACTAGCGGGAACAATGAGCAGTTCTTC. Based on the CDR3 plus reference TRBV2 and TRBJ2-1, the full variable domain is EPEVTQTPSHQVTQMGQEVILRCVPISNHLYFYWYRQILGQKVEFLVSFYNNEISEKSEIFDDQFSVERPDGSNFTLKIRSTKLEDSAMYFCASLGTSGNNEQFFGPGTRLTVL.

To note about this clone: An end of the junction differs from the germline gene, which may be a read error. The chain has TRBV7-7 and TRBJ2-3; 7 bases match TRBD1. Germline loops: CDR1 SSHAT, CDR2 FNYEAQ (reference sequence). This CDR3 has 14 amino acids. The CDR3 reads CASSLGQGTDTQYF. DNA for the CDR3: TGTGCTAGCAGCCTTGGACAGGGCACAGATACGCAGTATTTT.

V usage is TRBV21-1 and J usage is TRBJ1-1. TRBV21-1 is tagged as a pseudogene. This CDR3 has 12 amino acids. CDR3 nucleotides: TGTGCCAGCAGCTTTATGAGAATTGAAGCTTTCTTT. Its translation is CASSFMRIEAFF.

The gene calls are TRBV5-4 and TRBJ2-7, with 7 nucleotides matching TRBD2. This CDR3 contains 14 residues. Per the germline V gene, CDR1 is SGHNT and CDR2 is YYREEE (reference sequence). J was trimmed by 6 bases and V by 4 bases; bases with no gene match: 10. CDR3 region: CASSLGLELSEQYF. CDR3 DNA: TGTGCCAGCAGCCTCGGACTAGAATTATCCGAGCAGTACTTC. Together with reference TRBV5-4 and TRBJ2-7, the CDR3 gives the full variable domain: ETGVTQSPTHLIKTRGQQVTLRCSSQSGHNTVSWYQQALGQGPQFIFQYYREEENGRGNFPPRFSGLQFPNYSSELNVNALELDDSALYLCASSLGLELSEQYFGPGTRLTVT.

The chain has TRBV29-1 and TRBJ2-5; unclear D gene. V dropped 7 bases and J dropped 4 bases, with 16 bases sitting between them. Looked up from germline, CDR1 is SQVTM and CDR2 is ANQGSEA. The CDR3 runs to 13 residues. The CDR3 reads CSAEDSHPETQYF. The CDR3 coding sequence is TGCAGCGCGGAAGATTCGCACCCAGAGACCCAGTACTTC. Based on the CDR3 plus reference TRBV29-1 and TRBJ2-5, the full variable domain is SAVISQKPSRDICQRGTSLTIQCQVDSQVTMMFWYRQQPGQSLTLIATANQGSEATYESGFVIDKFPISRPNLTFSTLTVSNMSPEDSSIYLCSAEDSHPETQYFGPGTRLLVL.

The chain joins TRBV2 to TRBJ2-7; D ambiguous. Germline lookup yields CDR1 SNHLY and CDR2 FYNNEI. This CDR3 is 13 amino acids long. V gave up 3 bases and J gave up 3 bases, with 9 bases separating them. As DNA, the CDR3 is TGTGCCAGCAGTGATGCAAGGAGCTACGAGCAGTACTTC. Protein product: CASSDARSYEQYF.

The rearrangement uses TRBV5-1 and TRBJ1-1; D unclear. The CDR3 has 14 residues. V dropped 0 bases and J dropped 8 bases, with 14 bases sitting between them. From germline, CDR1 is SGHRS and CDR2 YFSETQ. The CDR3 is CASSLVEVGSEAFF. Here the CDR3 DNA reads TGCGCCAGCAGCTTGGTAGAAGTCGGATCCGAAGCTTTCTTT. Using reference TRBV5-1 and TRBJ1-1 for the parts outside the CDR3, the full variable domain is KAGVTQTPRYLIKTRGQQVTLSCSPISGHRSVSWYQQTPGQGLQFLFEYFSETQRNKGNFPGRFSGRQFSNSRSEMNVSTLELGDSALYLCASSLVEVGSEAFFGQGTRLTVV.

The chain uses TRBV18 and TRBJ2-1; 8 nucleotides line up with TRBD1. V trimming: 3 bases; J trimming: 4 bases; junction bases outside the gene matches: 5. Germline CDR1 KGHSH, CDR2 LQKENI. The CDR3 has 15 residues. Here the CDR3 reads CASSPSQGAYNEQFF. DNA of the CDR3: TGTGCCAGCTCACCTTCCCAGGGGGCATACAATGAGCAGTTCTTC.

The gene calls are TRBV4-2 and TRBJ2-1, with 9 bases identical to TRBD2. In germline, CDR1 is LGHNA, CDR2 YNFKEQ. Trimming removed 5 bases from V and 8 bases from J; junction bases left unmatched: 19. The CDR3 runs to 18 residues. CDR3 amino acids: CASSSNPGLATTSDEQFF. CDR3 DNA sequence: TGTGCCAGCAGCAGCAACCCGGGACTAGCCACGACATCTGATGAGCAGTTCTTC.